A single T cell receptor beta chain is shown here with its context. This clone's antigen is unknown. The input lacks base qualities; no much larger clone sits a single base away. The data are from a study of blood T cell repertoires in COVID-19 (dated by TCRdb to about 2020). Looking at the study overall: Collaborator samples came from the United States, Italy and Spain and covered acute and convalescent phases of COVID-19. The dataset comprised deeply sampled blood TCRbeta repertoires from subjects exposed to, actively infected with, or recovered from COVID-19. Where available, HLA class I and class II types were taken from metadata supplied by the sample provider and were not determined by assay-based typing. Nearly every sample came with metadata listing a de-identified subject ID, COVID-19 status, age in years and sex. The repertoires were made available in a free public database intended to serve as a resource for research on the immune response to SARS-CoV-2. Samples were obtained from the ongoing ImmuneRACE study (first 160 participants) and from over a thousand subjects provided by 6 global collaborators. The material from the prospective study consisted of cDNA or gDNA derived from T cells, B-cell-depleted T cells, or PBMCs. Here is what the overall study found, with its caveats: Clinical and demographic metadata were provided uncurated, with the amount varying by source and participant.

TCRbeta CDR3 regions were amplified from genomic DNA using the immunoSEQ Assay, a bias-controlled multiplex PCR. From the authors' description of their analysis: The number of nucleated cells in each sample was estimated from the amplification of reference gene primers within the assay. Sequence reads were collapsed and filtered to measure the absolute abundance of every unique TCRbeta CDR3 rearrangement. For each sample, productive Simpson clonality was calculated as the square root of Simpson's diversity index over productive rearrangements. This immuneACCESS table, as held by TCRdb, lists in-frame sequences with V and J called but not all clones. Of the missing ones, under half trace to an unresolved V gene in checked studies; the others have no known cause. V, J and clone size are taken as reported in that table, and D and trimming were inferred from the DNA itself. The sample records around 64,000 clones, more than 80% of which are singletons. The ten largest clones take up 2% of the sample.

Each collaborating institution followed its own protocols to collect whole blood in K2EDTA tubes. For TCRbeta analysis, collaborator samples were shipped as frozen whole blood, as isolated PBMCs, or as DNA extracted from either sample type. The germline V gene (reference sequence) yields LGHDT for CDR1 and YNNKEL for CDR2. Inclusive of the bounding cysteine and phenylalanine, the CDR3 is 12 residues long. Only the CDR3 DNA stays, 36 bases, in frame from base 1. V is reduced by 0 bases and J by 8 bases, leaving a spacing of 7 bases between them. The specimen was peripheral blood. The chain employs TRBV3-1 (or the pseudogene TRBV3-2) and TRBJ1-2, with an unclear D gene assignment. The source is a man younger than 45 with acute or convalescent COVID-19. The CDR3 loop reads CASSQDARGYTF. The DNA reads TGTGCCAGCAGCCAAGACGCACGGGGCTACACCTTC.